These 18 T cell receptor beta chains were all obtained from the same sample, sequenced in a study of long-term antiretroviral therapy in people with HIV. An immunoSEQ assay, version v3.0, was performed at survey level. The table came from immunoSEQ multiplex PCR; TCRdb's copy has only in-frame clones and leaves some out. The sample lists 25,000 to 30,000 clones, more than 85% seen once, with roughly 4.8% in the top ten. Source: unsorted PBMCs, taken about 2.6 years after starting antiretroviral therapy. The receptors were sampled from a man in his forties with HIV.

The CDR3 DNA is TGTGCCAGCAGCATGACTCTAGCGGGGGCCTACGAGCAGTACTTC. Translated, it gives CASSMTLAGAYEQYF. The genes are TRBV7-2 and TRBJ2-7, with 10 positions matching TRBD2. The CDR3 totals 15 residues. The V and J ends lost 5 bases and 2 bases, in that order; junction bases with no gene match: 6. Germline V gene lookup returns CDR1 SGHTA and CDR2 FQGNSA.

This chain joins TRBV5-4 and TRBJ1-2, with TRBD1 identical over 11 bases. The CDR3 has 15 residues. V gave up 4 bases and J gave up 4 bases; unmatched junction bases: 6. Germline CDR1 reads SGHNT; CDR2 reads YYREEE (reference sequence). For the CDR3, the DNA is TGTGCCAGCAGCCAGGGACAGGGGGGTGTCTATGGCTACACCTTC. Residues: CASSQGQGGVYGYTF.

The V and J genes are TRBV29-1 and TRBJ1-1; possible D gene TRBD1, 5 bases. Trimming cost V 6 bases and J 1 base, with 21 bases left between them. The CDR3 loop spans 16 amino acids. Germline V gene sequence: CDR1 SQVTM, CDR2 ANQGSEA. The CDR3 here is CSVHGGGRNRNTEAFF. The CDR3, as DNA: TGCAGCGTCCACGGGGGGGGAAGGAACCGGAACACTGAAGCTTTCTTT.

The rearrangement uses TRBV25-1 and TRBJ1-2; D is perhaps TRBD1 (5 bases). V lost 1 base and J 1 base, leaving 10 bases between the germline ends. CDR3 size: 15 residues. The germline gives CDR1 MGHDK, CDR2 SYGVNS. The CDR3 DNA follows: TGTGCCAGCAGTGAATTGACAGACCTTAACTATGGCTACACCTTC. Protein: CASSELTDLNYGYTF.

The J gene is TRBJ2-1, the V gene TRBV6-1; D unresolved. The CDR3 consists of 13 residues. V was cut by 3 bases and J by 8 bases, with 11 bases left in between. Germline V gives CDR1 MNHNS, CDR2 SASEGT. CDR3 sequence reads: CASSDETFDEQFF. In nucleotides, the CDR3 is TGTGCCAGCAGTGACGAGACCTTCGATGAGCAGTTCTTC.

The chain joins TRBV6-5 to TRBJ2-2; D uncertain. V gave up 7 bases and J gave up 5 bases, with 8 bases separating them. CDR1 and CDR2 (germline): MNHEY, SVGAGI. The CDR3 contains 12 residues. The CDR3 sequence is CASTRGTGELFF. CDR3 bases: TGTGCCAGCACCCGAGGTACCGGGGAGCTGTTTTTT.

This clone was detected a few times. V is TRBV19 and J is TRBJ2-7; tentatively, D is TRBD1 (7 bases). CDR3 length: 16 amino acids. Trimming took 5 bases from V and 0 from J, leaving 17 bases between them. The V gene's germline CDR1 is LNHDA and CDR2 SQIVND (reference sequence). This chain's CDR3 is CASSPGGSPSSYEQYF. The CDR3 bases are TGTGCCAGTAGTCCAGGGGGGTCTCCGAGCTCCTACGAGCAGTACTTC.

The chain is built from TRBV5-6 and TRBJ2-7; D is uncertain. The CDR3 length is 14 residues. Germline lookup yields CDR1 SGHDT and CDR2 YYEEEE. Trimming pared 0 bases from V and 2 bases from J, leaving 9 bases between. The DNA for the CDR3 is TGTGCCAGCAGCTTGGAGGGCAGCCCCTACGAGCAGTACTTC. Translating it yields CASSLEGSPYEQYF.

This chain connects TRBV5-6 to TRBJ2-5; TRBD2 is a possible D gene (6 bases). CDR1 SGHDT and CDR2 YYEEEE come from the germline V gene. V gave up 4 bases and J gave up 3 bases, with 16 bases separating them. This CDR3 comprises 15 residues. This chain's CDR3 is CASSVRLWGEETQYF. DNA of the CDR3: TGTGCCAGCAGCGTTAGACTCTGGGGGGAAGAGACCCAGTACTTC. The complete variable domain, with remaining parts taken from reference TRBV5-6 and TRBJ2-5, reads DAGVTQSPTHLIKTRGQQVTLRCSPKSGHDTVSWYQQALGQGPQFIFQYYEEEERQRGNFPDRFSGHQFPNYSSELNVNALLLGDSALYLCASSVRLWGEETQYFGPGTRLLVL.

This chain joins TRBV7-7 and TRBJ2-1; unclear D gene. The V end was cut by 3 bases, the J end by 6 bases, with 15 bases between. CDR1 is SSHAT, CDR2 FNYEAQ, per germline (reference sequence). This CDR3 region has 15 residues. The CDR3: CASSFTQLELNEQFF. The CDR3 DNA is TGTGCCAGCAGCTTCACCCAGTTAGAACTCAATGAGCAGTTCTTC.

CDR3 region: CASSLDSSNYGYTF. As DNA, the CDR3 is TGTGCCAGCAGCTTGGACAGTTCTAACTATGGCTACACCTTC. This chain links TRBV7-8 with TRBJ1-2; TRBD1 might be the D (6 bases). Germline V gives CDR1 SGHVS, CDR2 FQNEAQ. V lost 3 bases to trimming and J lost 0 bases, with 8 bases between them. CDR3 length: 14 amino acids.

The chain couples TRBV29-1 to TRBJ2-2; D is unclear. CDR1 and CDR2 from the germline V gene are SQVTM and ANQGSEA. The V and J ends lost 8 bases and 7 bases respectively, with 11 bases between them. The CDR3 spans 11 residues. Written as DNA, the CDR3 is TGCAGCTCCTCTGTGGGCGGGGAGCTGTTTTTT. Its translation: CSSSVGGELFF.

This clone was seen a few times. The chain links TRBV9 to TRBJ1-2; TRBD1 matches 8 bases. V was clipped by 3 bases and J by 8 bases; unmatched bases: 12. Per germline, CDR1 SGDLS and CDR2 YYNGEE. The CDR3 runs to 15 residues. The CDR3 sequence is CASSERTGPRNGYTF. For the CDR3, the DNA is TGTGCCAGCAGCGAGAGGACAGGGCCAAGGAACGGCTACACCTTC.

The chain uses TRBV7-2 and TRBJ1-1; no reliable D call. The CDR3 covers 14 residues. Germline V lookup: CDR1 SGHTA, CDR2 FQGNSA. The V end was cut by 3 bases, the J end by 5 bases, with 13 bases between. Here the CDR3 reads CASSFKEYGTEAFF. DNA of the CDR3: TGTGCCAGCAGCTTTAAGGAGTATGGGACTGAAGCTTTCTTT.

Only one count was recorded for this clone. The chain recombines TRBV7-2 with TRBJ2-1; 14 nucleotides agree with TRBD2. CDR1 SGHTA and CDR2 FQGNSA come from the germline V gene. V trimming: 0 bases; J trimming: 7 bases; junction bases outside the gene matches: 5. The CDR3 has 17 amino acids. The CDR3 DNA is TGTGCCAGCAGCTTAGCTCGGACTAGCGGGGGGAGGAATGAGCAGTTCTTC. This encodes CASSLARTSGGRNEQFF.

This sequence joins TRBV5-1 and TRBJ2-7, with 9 positions matching TRBD1. Germline CDR1 and CDR2: SGHRS and YFSETQ. The CDR3 contains 15 residues. V was clipped by 3 bases and J by 4 bases; unmatched bases: 8. For the CDR3, the DNA is TGCGCCAGCAGCTCACCGGACAGGGGTACGTACGAGCAGTACTTC. Protein product: CASSSPDRGTYEQYF.

The rearrangement links TRBV19 to TRBJ1-5; 9 nucleotides agree with TRBD1. CDR1 and CDR2 from the germline V gene are LNHDA and SQIVND (reference sequence). This CDR3 is 16 amino acids long. V lost 3 bases and J lost 3; bases outside the gene matches: 6. The CDR3, as DNA: TGTGCCAGTAGTATTTTGGGACAGGGTATCAATCAGCCCCAGCATTTT. Amino acids: CASSILGQGINQPQHF.

The chain uses TRBV4-3 and TRBJ1-5; D is unresolved. Trimming pared 5 bases from V and 2 bases from J, leaving 10 bases between. In germline, CDR1 is LGHNA, CDR2 YSLEER. This CDR3 is 14 amino acids long. The CDR3 DNA sequence: TGCGCCAGCAGCTCCTGGCAGGGCAATCAGCCCCAGCATTTT. This gives the protein CASSSWQGNQPQHF.